This TCR beta chain was sequenced in a study of blood T cell repertoires in COVID-19. Study details: COVID-19 samples collected from the United States, Italy and Spain covered acute and convalescent phases.

Per the study methods: Reference gene primer amplification gave estimated nucleated cell counts. Sequencing was performed with immunoSEQ multiplex PCR; in TCRdb, only in-frame clones are kept and a portion is missing. That table supplies the V and J calls and clone size; D and trimming were determined from the DNA. Counted here are under 250,000 clones, under 90% occurring once; the ten biggest clones make up 3.6%. Between the trimmed V and J ends, which lost 5 bases and 3 bases, there was a span of 10 bases. Germline lookup yields CDR1 SGHTA and CDR2 FQGNSA. This CDR3 contains 13 residues. This clone was detected ten times or more. Participant ages covered roughly 18 to 89 years across about two dozen US areas. Exposed study participants had met a COVID-19 case within 2 weeks before entry.

Input material: PBMCs or T cells enriched from blood (not recorded which). The receptor was derived from a woman aged 35 to 49 who had been exposed to COVID-19. The chain links TRBV7-2 to TRBJ2-5; D might be TRBD2 (5 bases). For the CDR3, the DNA is TGTGCCAGCAGCCCAGGACTGGAAGAGACCCAGTACTTC. Protein sequence: CASSPGLEETQYF.